The 29 T cell receptor beta chains presented below share a single source sample, sequenced in a study of spatial heterogeneity in lung cancer. MiXCR was run by TCRdb on the 5' RACE reads, yielding one entry per CDR3 protein. This sample yields 20,000 to 25,000 distinct CDR3 sequences, of which 8.8% are seen a single time; approximately 8% belongs to the top ten. Study-wide findings and caveats: The number of expanded tumor alpha and beta chains correlated with mutation number.

As to time point: sample taken at primary tumor resection. These receptors' antigens are unknown. The input for sequencing was lung tumor tissue, taken at surgery. Source of these receptors: a male donor with early-stage non-small cell lung cancer.

This clonotype was seen repeatedly, ten times or more. The chain is built from TRBV30 and TRBJ2-3, with a possible D match to TRBD2 (6 bases). The CDR3 totals 14 residues. Germline V gene sequence: CDR1 GTSNPN, CDR2 SVGIG (reference sequence). V shed 0 bases and J shed 6 bases, with 13 bases lying between them. In nucleotides, the CDR3 is TGTGCCTGGAGTGTACGTGCGGGGTCGGATACGCAGTATTTT. As protein: CAWSVRAGSDTQYF.

This clonotype was counted at least ten times. The rearrangement uses TRBV5-6 and TRBJ2-1; D remains ambiguous. The germline gives CDR1 SGHDT, CDR2 YYEEEE. Trimming removed 2 bases at V and 5 bases at J, with 5 bases between. The length of the CDR3 is 12 residues. The DNA for the CDR3 is TGTGCCAGCAGCTTAGTGGACAATGAGCAGTTCTTC. Protein: CASSLVDNEQFF.

This clonotype was observed at least ten times. The rearrangement uses TRBV7-3 and TRBJ2-1, with D perhaps assigned TRBD1 or TRBD2 (6 bases each). V lost 5 bases to trimming and J lost 6 bases, with 17 bases between them. The germline CDR1 and CDR2 sequences are SGHTA and FQGTGA. CDR3 length equals 15 residues. The CDR3 protein is CASSPHGGPFNEQFF. The CDR3, as DNA: TGTGCCAGCAGCCCACATGGGGGGCCCTTCAATGAGCAGTTCTTC.

This clonotype has at least ten counts. The V and J genes are TRBV5-4 and TRBJ2-7, with 10 bases that match TRBD1. Germline V gene sequence: CDR1 SGHNT, CDR2 YYREEE (reference sequence). Losses at the gene ends were 0 bases for V and 5 bases for J; bases not matched to a gene: 8. The CDR3 is made up of 16 amino acids. CDR3 sequence reads: CASSLGMGQGFNEQYF. In DNA, the CDR3 is TGTGCCAGCAGCTTGGGGATGGGACAGGGGTTCAACGAGCAGTACTTC.

This clonotype has a count of ten or more. One junction end disagrees with the germline gene, perhaps due to a read error. The V and J genes are TRBV20-1 and TRBJ2-1, with D perhaps TRBD2 (7 bases). The CDR3 is made up of 10 amino acids. Germline CDR1 and CDR2: DFQATT and SNEGSKA (reference sequence). The DNA for the CDR3 is TGCAGTGCTAGAGGGGGGGGCAAGGTCTTC. It is translated as CSARGGGKVF.

This clonotype was counted a few times. V gene TRBV7-2 combines with J gene TRBJ2-3; D possibly corresponds to TRBD2 (7 bases). V lost 5 bases and J lost 0, with 15 bases in between. The length of the CDR3 is 16 residues. The germline CDR1 and CDR2 sequences are SGHTA and FQGNSA. The CDR3 coding sequence is TGTGCCAGCAGCCCAGCGGGGACACGCAGCACAGATACGCAGTATTTT. Protein product: CASSPAGTRSTDTQYF.

At least ten counts were recorded for this clonotype. V usage is TRBV7-2 and J usage is TRBJ1-1, with D possibly matching TRBD1 (6 bases). Trimming stripped 5 bases from V and 11 bases from J, with 21 bases between. The CDR3 runs 14 residues. Germline V lookup: CDR1 SGHTA, CDR2 FQGNSA. The CDR3, as DNA: TGTGCCAGCAGCCCCCCACGGGACAACGCGAAGGCTTTCTTT. Its translation is CASSPPRDNAKAFF.

This clonotype was recorded at least ten times. The chain carries TRBV7-9 and TRBJ2-6; D not certain. The CDR3 runs to 15 residues. V lost 1 base to trimming and J lost 0 bases, with 4 bases between them. Germline CDR1 SEHNR, CDR2 FQNEAQ (reference sequence). In nucleotides, the CDR3 is TGTGCCAGCAGCTTAGGTACCTCTGGGGCCAACGTCCTGACTTTC. Residues: CASSLGTSGANVLTF.

This clonotype has at least ten counts. This rearrangement joins TRBV29-1 to TRBJ1-1; possible D gene TRBD1, 5 bases. Germline V gives CDR1 SQVTM, CDR2 ANQGSEA. Trimming stripped 1 base from V and 0 bases from J, with 9 bases between. This CDR3 region has 14 residues. The CDR3 bases are TGCAGCGTTGAAGGGTCAGGGATGAACACTGAAGCTTTCTTT. This codes for CSVEGSGMNTEAFF.

The sample holds a few counts of this clonotype. The chain uses TRBV20-1 and TRBJ2-7, with 15 bases lining up with TRBD2. The germline gives CDR1 DFQATT, CDR2 SNEGSKA (reference sequence). The CDR3 is 17 amino acids. V shed 2 bases, J shed 1 base, and the junction held 6 bases outside the gene matches. The CDR3 bases are TGCAGTGCTAGAAAGGGACTAGCGGGAGGAATTTCCTACGAGCAGTACTTC. Translation gives CSARKGLAGGISYEQYF.

This clonotype was seen ten or more times. V usage is TRBV29-1 and J usage is TRBJ2-5, with TRBD2 matching 10 bases. The CDR3 runs 13 residues. The V segment lost 2 bases and the J segment 4 bases; nucleotides outside the gene matches: 1. Per the germline V gene, CDR1 is SQVTM and CDR2 is ANQGSEA. CDR3 nucleotides: TGCAGCGTTGAAATAGCGGGAGGAGAGACCCAGTACTTC. It codes for CSVEIAGGETQYF.

Notes on this clonotype: This may be a read error: a much more frequent sequence differs by one nucleotide. Since the CDR3 does not end with the conserved phenylalanine or tryptophan, this likely comes from a read error. This chain joins TRBV5-1 and TRBJ2-3; 11 bases map to TRBD2. The trim removed 4 bases at V and 0 bases at J, leaving 1 base unmatched. The CDR3 loop spans 15 amino acids. Germline V gives CDR1 SGHRS, CDR2 YFSETQ. The CDR3 DNA reads as TGCGCCAGCAGCAGACTAGCGGGGAGCACAGATACGCAGTATTTG. It encodes CASSRLAGSTDTQYL.

This clonotype was observed many times. The CDR3 DNA sequence: TGTGCCATCAGCTCCAGGACAGGGAGTGGTGAGCAGTTCTTC. Its protein is CAISSRTGSGEQFF. The V call is TRBV10-3, the J call TRBJ2-1, with TRBD1 matching over 8 bases. Germline trimming cut 6 bases from V and 9 bases from J; bases unmatched to any gene: 10. The CDR3 spans 14 residues. Germline V gene lookup returns CDR1 ENHRY and CDR2 SYGVKD.

This clonotype was detected ten times or more. The V call is TRBV7-2, the J call TRBJ1-2; TRBD1 might be the D (6 bases). CDR3 length: 16 residues. Trimming removed 1 base from V and 2 bases from J, with 14 bases in between. Looked up from germline, CDR1 is SGHTA and CDR2 is FQGNSA. Here the CDR3 DNA reads TGTGCCAGCAGCTTAGACCCTGGACAGCCCAACTATGGCTACACCTTC. This sequence encodes CASSLDPGQPNYGYTF.

This clonotype was observed at least ten times. This chain uses TRBV7-6 with TRBJ1-1, with D possibly matching TRBD1 (5 bases). From germline, CDR1 is SGHVS and CDR2 FNYEAQ. The CDR3 is 13 residues long. V was cut by 5 bases and J by 4 bases, with 11 bases left in between. The DNA for the CDR3 is TGTGCCAGCAGCCGGCAGGGTGCCACTGAAGCTTTCTTT. Translated, it gives CASSRQGATEAFF. Full variable domain (remainder filled in from reference TRBV7-6 and TRBJ1-1): GAGVSQSPRYKVTKRGQDVALRCDPISGHVSLYWYRQALGQGPEFLTYFNYEAQQDKSGLPNDRFSAERPEGSISTLTIQRTEQRDSAMYRCASSRQGATEAFFGQGTRLTVV.

There are a few counts of this clonotype. The chain joins TRBV6-6 to TRBJ2-2; D is perhaps TRBD1 (8 bases). V was cut by 6 bases and J by 4 bases, with 15 bases left in between. CDR1 and CDR2 (germline): MNHNY, SVGAGI (reference sequence). The length of the CDR3 is 15 residues. The CDR3 region is CASRAQGEGTGELFF. The DNA of the CDR3 is TGTGCCAGCAGAGCACAGGGGGAGGGCACCGGGGAGCTGTTTTTT.

Many counts were recorded for this clonotype. The chain couples TRBV2 to TRBJ2-5, with 7 nucleotides matching TRBD1. CDR1 is SNHLY and CDR2 is FYNNEI in the germline V gene. The V gene end was trimmed by 5 bases and the J gene end by 5 bases; junction bases not matched to a gene: 8. This CDR3 spans 14 amino acids. The DNA of the CDR3 is TGTGCCAGCAGTCTCGGGACAGCGAAGGAGACCCAGTACTTC. Encoded protein: CASSLGTAKETQYF.

By share, this clonotype counts as medium-sized. J is TRBJ2-7 and V is TRBV10-3; 9 bases are a match to TRBD2. The germline CDR1 and CDR2 sequences are ENHRY and SYGVKD. This CDR3 is 15 amino acids long. The trim removed 0 bases at V and 7 bases at J, leaving 7 bases unmatched. The DNA for the CDR3 is TGTGCCATCAGTGAGTCTGGGGTAGCGGGAGATGAGCAGTACTTC. It codes for CAISESGVAGDEQYF.

This clonotype was observed a few times. The chain employs TRBV29-1 and TRBJ1-1, with 8 bases that match TRBD1. Per the germline V gene, CDR1 is SQVTM and CDR2 is ANQGSEA. V lost 7 bases and J lost 4; bases outside the gene matches: 5. The CDR3 is made up of 12 amino acids. The CDR3 sequence is CSGNRGATEAFF. The CDR3 DNA reads TGCAGCGGGAACAGGGGGGCCACTGAAGCTTTCTTT.

V and J are TRBV10-3 and TRBJ1-2; possible D gene TRBD1, 6 bases. The ends were cut back, 7 bases at V and 0 bases at J, with 12 bases in the middle. CDR3 length: 14 amino acids. Germline V gene lookup returns CDR1 ENHRY and CDR2 SYGVKD. The chain's CDR3 is CAIKPTGSNYGYTF. CDR3 DNA: TGTGCCATCAAACCTACAGGGTCTAACTATGGCTACACCTTC.

This clonotype appeared many times. The gene calls are TRBV9 and TRBJ2-5; D gene unclear. Germline loops: CDR1 SGDLS, CDR2 YYNGEE. The CDR3 length is 13 residues. Between the trimmed V and J ends, which lost 4 bases and 5 bases, there was a span of 12 bases. The CDR3 DNA reads TGTGCCAGCAGCCCCCCCTCTGGGGAGACCCAGTACTTC. Translating gives CASSPPSGETQYF.

This clonotype was seen many times. The chain links TRBV2 to TRBJ1-6, with D unclear. V was shortened by 11 bases and J by 7 bases, with 9 bases between the two germline ends. The CDR3 is 11 amino acids. Germline V gene data show CDR1 as SNHLY and CDR2 as FYNNEI. The CDR3 bases are TGTGCCCTAAGCGGAAATTCACCCCTCCACTTT. It specifies CALSGNSPLHF. The variable domain in full, with the rest retrieved from reference TRBV2 and TRBJ1-6, is EPEVTQTPSHQVTQMGQEVILRCVPISNHLYFYWYRQILGQKVEFLVSFYNNEISEKSEIFDDQFSVERPDGSNFTLKIRSTKLEDSAMYFCALSGNSPLHFGNGTRLTVT.

Judged by abundance, this clonotype is medium-sized. The chain carries TRBV5-1 and TRBJ1-2; D unresolved. CDR3 length equals 13 residues. V was pared by 0 bases and J by 6 bases, with 9 bases between. Germline V gene lookup returns CDR1 SGHRS and CDR2 YFSETQ. The CDR3 DNA reads TGCGCCAGCAGCTTGGGCAGGTTCAATGGCTACACCTTC. The encoded protein is CASSLGRFNGYTF.

This chain uses TRBV27 with TRBJ1-2, with 10 bases identical to TRBD1. Looked up from germline, CDR1 is MNHEY and CDR2 is SMNVEV (reference sequence). Trimming at V came to 5 bases and at J to 7 bases, leaving 4 bases not matched to a gene. The length of the CDR3 is 13 residues. The CDR3 loop reads CASSPRTGGGYTF. In nucleotides, the CDR3 is TGTGCCAGCAGTCCCCGGACAGGGGGTGGCTACACCTTC.

This clonotype showed up many times. V and J are TRBV27 and TRBJ2-6; maybe TRBD1 (6 bases). Trimming took off 5 bases at V and 14 bases at J, with 28 bases between the two ends. Germline lookup yields CDR1 MNHEY and CDR2 SMNVEV (reference sequence). The length of the CDR3 is 17 residues. Here the CDR3 DNA reads TGTGCCAGCAGTGCCAGACAGGATTATAATCCTCCCAGTTTCCTGACTTTC. Translated, it gives CASSARQDYNPPSFLTF.

The sample holds a few counts of this clonotype. The gene calls are TRBV19 and TRBJ2-3, with D possibly matching TRBD1 (6 bases). CDR3 length: 15 residues. In germline, CDR1 is LNHDA, CDR2 SQIVND (reference sequence). Trimming cost V 9 bases and J 2 bases, with 18 bases left between them. CDR3 amino acids: CASQAGRGYTDTQYF. Written as DNA, the CDR3 is TGTGCCAGCCAGGCGGGCAGGGGATACACAGATACGCAGTATTTT. The full variable domain, with the rest looked up from reference TRBV19 and TRBJ2-3, is DGGITQSPKYLFRKEGQNVTLSCEQNLNHDAMYWYRQDPGQGLRLIYYSQIVNDFQKGDIAEGYSVSREKKESFPLTVTSAQKNPTAFYLCASQAGRGYTDTQYFGPGTRLTVL.

This clonotype was observed a handful of times. The V call is TRBV2, the J call TRBJ2-7; D gene uncertain. Trimming took 5 bases from V and 7 from J, leaving 21 bases between them. Germline V gene sequence: CDR1 SNHLY, CDR2 FYNNEI. The CDR3 has 15 amino acids. Here the CDR3 reads CASSTSFRLGKEQYF. In nucleotides, the CDR3 is TGTGCCAGCAGTACCTCTTTCCGACTGGGGAAAGAGCAGTACTTC.

By its share, this clonotype is medium-sized. The V gene is TRBV5-6, the J gene TRBJ1-2, with a possible D match to TRBD1 (5 bases). Trimming removed 4 bases at V and 5 bases at J, with 15 bases between. Germline CDR1 is SGHDT and CDR2 is YYEEEE. The length of the CDR3 is 14 residues. CDR3: CASSIGHHFYGYTF. DNA for the CDR3: TGTGCCAGCAGCATCGGACACCACTTTTATGGCTACACCTTC.

There are a few counts of this clonotype. The V and J genes are TRBV5-6 and TRBJ1-2, with D hard to call. Trimming took 5 bases from V and 4 from J, leaving 12 bases between them. CDR3 length: 13 residues. Germline V gene lookup returns CDR1 SGHDT and CDR2 YYEEEE. The CDR3 here is CASRALVSYGYTF. In nucleotides, the CDR3 is TGTGCCAGCAGAGCCCTTGTTAGCTATGGCTACACCTTC.